This T cell receptor beta chain was recovered during a study of blood T cell repertoires in COVID-19. Study-level background: There were acute and convalescent COVID-19 samples, and they came from the United States, Italy and Spain.

Individuals drawn from about 26 US areas were roughly 18 to 100 years old. Some clones are missing from TCRdb's copy, which holds only in-frame ones; the method was immunoSEQ multiplex PCR. The sample lists under 150,000 clones, about 80% occurring once. V gave up 5 bases and J gave up 6 bases, with 11 bases separating them. The germline gives CDR1 MGHDK, CDR2 SYGVNS. The CDR3 has 14 residues. The material sequenced was PBMCs or T cells enriched from blood (not recorded which). The chain links TRBV25-1 to TRBJ1-6, with D perhaps matching TRBD1 (5 bases). The source of this sequence is a man aged 35 to 55 with acute COVID-19. The DNA of the CDR3 is TGTGCCAGCAGTCCTTCGGGGGGTAATTCACCCCTCCACTTT. It translates to CASSPSGGNSPLHF.